Below are 8 T cell receptor beta chains sequenced from a single sample in a study of type 1 and type 2 diabetes patients (dated by TCRdb to about 2016). TCRdb records Illumina MiSeq as the sequencer. Genomic DNA from sorted T cell subsets served as template for TCRbeta CDR3 amplification. The TCRbeta CDR3 region was amplified by multiplex PCR with 30 forward and 13 reverse primers. The raw public reads went through TCRdb reprocessing: fastp at Q25, MiXCR clone calling, in-frame beta chains kept. Under each unique CDR3 protein, matching rows form one entry showing the most common genes and DNA. The sample data list about 250,000 distinct CDR3 sequences, and roughly 50% of these were observed just once. The ten largest clones capture approximately 14% of the sample. The sample was peripheral blood mononuclear cells (PBMCs). The receptor set was obtained from a man aged 18 to 30 with type 2 diabetes.

The rearrangement joins TRBV27 to TRBJ1-1; D is unclear. The CDR3 loop spans 15 amino acids. The V gene's germline CDR1 is MNHEY and CDR2 SMNVEV (reference sequence). Deletions cut 5 bases from V and 2 bases from J, with 15 bases between. The CDR3 coding sequence is TGTGCCAGCAGTCTCACCCTCGACATAAACACTGAAGCTTTCTTT. Translating gives CASSLTLDINTEAFF.

DNA for the CDR3: TGTGCCAGCAGCTTACGGGCGTCGGGCACTGAAGCTTTCTTT. Translating gives CASSLRASGTEAFF. The chain is built from TRBV7-6 and TRBJ1-1; no clear D. Germline V lookup: CDR1 SGHVS, CDR2 FNYEAQ. The V end lost 2 bases, the J end lost 4 bases, and 11 bases lay between the germline ends. This CDR3 region has 14 residues.

A word on this clonotype: A read error may be the cause here, since a much bigger clone is one base away. The gene calls are TRBV7-2 and TRBJ1-6, with D maybe TRBD1 (6 bases). V was pared by 5 bases and J by 7 bases, with 15 bases between. This CDR3 comprises 15 residues. The germline V gene encodes CDR1 SGHTA and CDR2 FQGNSA. The DNA of the CDR3 is TGTGCCAGCAGCCTATCAAGGACAGAAAATTCACCCCTCCACTTT. Encoded protein: CASSLSRTENSPLHF.

This chain joins TRBV20-1 and TRBJ1-1, with D unresolved. V shed 0 bases and J shed 4 bases, with 12 bases lying between them. The CDR3 runs to 14 residues. Germline CDR1 reads DFQATT; CDR2 reads SNEGSKA (reference sequence). CDR3 region: CSARDGQAGTEAFF. As DNA, the CDR3 is TGCAGTGCTAGAGACGGGCAGGCGGGCACTGAAGCTTTCTTT.

This clonotype has only a few counts. The chain has TRBV30 and TRBJ2-7; D may be TRBD2 (5 bases). V was pared by 5 bases and J by 1 base, with 15 bases between. The CDR3 loop spans 14 amino acids. The germline V gene has CDR1 GTSNPN and CDR2 SVGIG (reference sequence). CDR3 protein: CAWFDRGRSYEQYF. CDR3 DNA: TGTGCCTGGTTCGATCGGGGTAGGTCCTACGAGCAGTACTTC.

This chain uses TRBV20-1 with TRBJ2-1; 12 bases are shared with TRBD2. Germline trimming cut 1 base from V and 14 bases from J; bases unmatched to any gene: 18. CDR1 DFQATT and CDR2 SNEGSKA come from the germline V gene (reference sequence). The CDR3 runs 17 residues. The CDR3 reads CSARGASGGAVQYVEFF. The CDR3 nucleotides read TGCAGTGCTAGAGGGGCTAGCGGGGGGGCCGTCCAGTACGTTGAGTTCTTC.

This clonotype has more than one count but fewer than ten. The V and J genes are TRBV6-6 and TRBJ2-6; D remains unclear. Trimming took off 7 bases at V and 0 bases at J, with 7 bases between the two ends. From germline, CDR1 is MNHNY and CDR2 SVGAGI (reference sequence). CDR3 length: 14 residues. The CDR3 is CASIFVSGANVLTF. DNA for the CDR3: TGTGCCAGCATATTCGTCTCTGGGGCCAACGTCCTGACTTTC.

The rearrangement uses TRBV7-8 and TRBJ2-2; D is undetermined. Trimming pared 0 bases from V and 5 bases from J, leaving 4 bases between. Germline values: CDR1 SGHVS, CDR2 FQNEAQ. CDR3 size: 13 residues. CDR3 in DNA: TGTGCCAGCAGCTTAGCTCAAACCGGGGAGCTGTTTTTT. Residues: CASSLAQTGELFF.